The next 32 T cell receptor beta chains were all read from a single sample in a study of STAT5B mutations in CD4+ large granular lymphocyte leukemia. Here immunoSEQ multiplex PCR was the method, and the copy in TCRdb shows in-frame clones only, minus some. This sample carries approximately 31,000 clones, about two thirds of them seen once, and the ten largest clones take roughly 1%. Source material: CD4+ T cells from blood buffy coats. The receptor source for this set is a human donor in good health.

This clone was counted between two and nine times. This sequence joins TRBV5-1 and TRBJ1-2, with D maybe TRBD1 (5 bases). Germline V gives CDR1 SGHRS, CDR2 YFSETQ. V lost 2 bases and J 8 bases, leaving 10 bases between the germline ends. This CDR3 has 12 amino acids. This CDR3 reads CASSFGRAGYTF. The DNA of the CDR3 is TGCGCCAGCAGCTTCGGCAGGGCCGGCTACACCTTC.

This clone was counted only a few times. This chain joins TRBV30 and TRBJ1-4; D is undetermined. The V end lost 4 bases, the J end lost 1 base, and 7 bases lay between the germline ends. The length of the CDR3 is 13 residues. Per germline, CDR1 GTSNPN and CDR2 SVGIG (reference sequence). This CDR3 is CAWNSGTNEKLFF. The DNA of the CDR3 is TGTGCCTGGAATTCAGGAACTAATGAAAAACTGTTTTTT.

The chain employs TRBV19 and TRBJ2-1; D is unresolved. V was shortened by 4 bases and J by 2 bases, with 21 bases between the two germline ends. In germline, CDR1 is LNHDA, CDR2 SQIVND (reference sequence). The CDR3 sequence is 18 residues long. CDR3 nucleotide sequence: TGTGCCAGTAGTAGCGACCGGGCCCCCCCCTTGCCCTACAATGAGCAGTTCTTC. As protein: CASSSDRAPPLPYNEQFF.

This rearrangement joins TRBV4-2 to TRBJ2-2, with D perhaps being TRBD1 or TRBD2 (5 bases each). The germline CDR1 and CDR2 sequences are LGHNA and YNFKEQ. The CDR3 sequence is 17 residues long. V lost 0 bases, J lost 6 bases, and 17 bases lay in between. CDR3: CASSQDEGRVRPGELFF. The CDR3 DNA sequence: TGTGCCAGCAGCCAAGATGAGGGGCGGGTCCGACCCGGGGAGCTGTTTTTT.

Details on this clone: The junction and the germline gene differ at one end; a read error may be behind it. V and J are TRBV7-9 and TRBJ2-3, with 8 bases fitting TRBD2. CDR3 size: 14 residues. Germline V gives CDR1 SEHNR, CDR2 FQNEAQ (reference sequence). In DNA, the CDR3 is TGTGCCAGCAGCCTAGCGGGCAGCACAGATACGCAGTATTTT. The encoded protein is CASSLAGSTDTQYF.

CDR3 in amino acids: CASSQGLAGYNEQFF. In DNA, the CDR3 is TGTGCCAGCAGCCAAGGCCTAGCAGGATACAATGAGCAGTTCTTC. V is TRBV4-2 and J is TRBJ2-1; maybe TRBD2 (5 bases). This CDR3 comprises 15 residues. V was pared by 1 base and J by 4 bases, with 11 bases between. Germline V CDR1 and CDR2: LGHNA, YNFKEQ.

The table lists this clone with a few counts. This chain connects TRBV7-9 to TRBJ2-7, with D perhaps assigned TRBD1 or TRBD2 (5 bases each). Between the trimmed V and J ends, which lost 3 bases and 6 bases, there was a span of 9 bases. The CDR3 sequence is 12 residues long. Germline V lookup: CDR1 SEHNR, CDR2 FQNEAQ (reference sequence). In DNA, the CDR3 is TGTGCCAGCAGCTTTGAGGGGCGCGAGCAGTACTTC. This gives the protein CASSFEGREQYF.

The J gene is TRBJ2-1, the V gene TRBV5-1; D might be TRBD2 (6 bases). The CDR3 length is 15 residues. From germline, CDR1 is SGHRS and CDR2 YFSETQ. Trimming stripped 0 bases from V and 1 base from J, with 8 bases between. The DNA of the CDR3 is TGCGCCAGCAGCTTGGTTGGGGGGTCCTACAATGAGCAGTTCTTC. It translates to CASSLVGGSYNEQFF.

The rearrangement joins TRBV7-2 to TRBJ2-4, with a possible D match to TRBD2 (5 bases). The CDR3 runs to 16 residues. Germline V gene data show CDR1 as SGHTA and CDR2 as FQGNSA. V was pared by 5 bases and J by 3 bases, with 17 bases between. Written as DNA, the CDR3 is TGTGCCAGCAGCCCCGGGGTCGCTCCAGGCAAAAACATTCAGTACTTC. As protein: CASSPGVAPGKNIQYF.

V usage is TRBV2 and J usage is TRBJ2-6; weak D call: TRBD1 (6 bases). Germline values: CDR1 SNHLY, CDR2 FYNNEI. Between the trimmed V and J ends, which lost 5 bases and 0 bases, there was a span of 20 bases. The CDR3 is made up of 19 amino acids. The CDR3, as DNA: TGTGCCAGCAGTCTCCGTTCCGGGACATTTGGCTCTGGGGCCAACGTCCTGACTTTC. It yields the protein CASSLRSGTFGSGANVLTF.

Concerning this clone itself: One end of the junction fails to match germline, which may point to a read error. CDR3: CASSSPPLAAVGDTQYF. CDR3 bases: TGTGCTAGCAGCTCCCCACCCCTAGCGGCCGTGGGAGATACGCAGTATTTT. This chain connects TRBV7-7 to TRBJ2-3; 7 nucleotides line up with TRBD2. Germline V gene lookup returns CDR1 SSHAT and CDR2 FNYEAQ (reference sequence). CDR3 length: 17 amino acids. Variable domain in full (rest from reference TRBV7-7 and TRBJ2-3): GAGVSQSPRYKVTKRGQDVTLRCDPISSHATLYWYQQALGQGPEFLTYFNYEAQPDKSGLPSDRFSAERPEGSISTLTIQRTEQRDSAMYRCASSSPPLAAVGDTQYFGPGTRLTVL.

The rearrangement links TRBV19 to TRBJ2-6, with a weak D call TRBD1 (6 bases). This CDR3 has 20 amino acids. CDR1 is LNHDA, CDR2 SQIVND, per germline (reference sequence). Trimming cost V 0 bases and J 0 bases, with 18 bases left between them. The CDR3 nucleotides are TGTGCCAGTAGTATAGAGGGGCAAAGACAGGTGAACTCTGGGGCCAACGTCCTGACTTTC. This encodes CASSIEGQRQVNSGANVLTF.

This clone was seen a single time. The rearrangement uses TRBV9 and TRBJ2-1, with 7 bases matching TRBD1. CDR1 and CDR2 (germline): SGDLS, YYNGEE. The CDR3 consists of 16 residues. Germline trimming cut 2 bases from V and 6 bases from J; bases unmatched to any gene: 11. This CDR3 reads CASSVGPGGQGNEQFF. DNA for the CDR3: TGTGCCAGCAGCGTTGGTCCAGGGGGACAAGGCAATGAGCAGTTCTTC.

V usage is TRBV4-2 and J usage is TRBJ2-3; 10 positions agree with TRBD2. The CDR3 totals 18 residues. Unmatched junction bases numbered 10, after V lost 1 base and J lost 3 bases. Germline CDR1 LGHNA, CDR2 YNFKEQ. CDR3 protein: CASSQVTAAGGWTDTQYF. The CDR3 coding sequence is TGTGCCAGCAGCCAAGTTACCGCAGCGGGGGGGTGGACAGATACGCAGTATTTT.

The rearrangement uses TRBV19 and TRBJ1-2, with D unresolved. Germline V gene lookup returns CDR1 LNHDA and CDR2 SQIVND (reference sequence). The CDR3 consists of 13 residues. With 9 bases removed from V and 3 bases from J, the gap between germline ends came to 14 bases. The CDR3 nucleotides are TGTGCCAGCAGTCCCCGGGCCCACTATGGCTACACCTTC. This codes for CASSPRAHYGYTF.

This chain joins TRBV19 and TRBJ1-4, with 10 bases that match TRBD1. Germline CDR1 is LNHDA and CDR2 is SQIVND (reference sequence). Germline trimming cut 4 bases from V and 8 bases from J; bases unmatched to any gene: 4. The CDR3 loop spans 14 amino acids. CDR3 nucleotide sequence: TGTGCCAGTAGTAAGACAGGGGGCTCGGAAAAACTGTTTTTT. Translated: CASSKTGGSEKLFF.

CDR3 nucleotide sequence: TGTGCCAGCAGCCCCGGACTGGGCTTCTGGGGCTACACCTTC. It codes for CASSPGLGFWGYTF. The chain carries TRBV28 and TRBJ1-2; D unresolved. The CDR3 loop spans 14 amino acids. Between the trimmed V and J ends, which lost 6 bases and 8 bases, there was a span of 19 bases. Germline V lookup: CDR1 MDHEN, CDR2 SYDVKM.

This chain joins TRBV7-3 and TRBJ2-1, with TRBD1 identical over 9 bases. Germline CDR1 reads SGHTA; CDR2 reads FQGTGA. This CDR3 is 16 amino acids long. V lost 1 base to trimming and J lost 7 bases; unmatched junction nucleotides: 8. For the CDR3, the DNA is TGTGCCAGCAGCTTAAATTCGGGCGGGACAGGGAATGAGCAGTTCTTC. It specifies CASSLNSGGTGNEQFF.

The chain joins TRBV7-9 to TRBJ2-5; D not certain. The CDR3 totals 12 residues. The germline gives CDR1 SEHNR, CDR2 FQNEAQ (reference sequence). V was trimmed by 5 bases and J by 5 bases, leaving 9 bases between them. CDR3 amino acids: CASSIMAETQYF. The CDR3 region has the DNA TGTGCCAGCAGCATTATGGCGGAGACCCAGTACTTC.

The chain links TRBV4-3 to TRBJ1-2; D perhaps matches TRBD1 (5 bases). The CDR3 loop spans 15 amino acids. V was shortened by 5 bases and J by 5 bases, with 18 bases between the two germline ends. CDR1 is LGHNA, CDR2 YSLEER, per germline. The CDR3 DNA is TGCGCCAGCAGCGCCGGGGCCGCCGTCGGATATGGCTACACCTTC. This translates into CASSAGAAVGYGYTF.

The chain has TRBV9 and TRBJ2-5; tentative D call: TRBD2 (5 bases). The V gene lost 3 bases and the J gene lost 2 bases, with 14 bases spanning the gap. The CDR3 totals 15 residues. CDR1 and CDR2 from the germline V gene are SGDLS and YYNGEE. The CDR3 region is CASSDRPGRQETQYF. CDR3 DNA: TGTGCCAGCAGCGATCGACCGGGGAGACAAGAGACCCAGTACTTC.

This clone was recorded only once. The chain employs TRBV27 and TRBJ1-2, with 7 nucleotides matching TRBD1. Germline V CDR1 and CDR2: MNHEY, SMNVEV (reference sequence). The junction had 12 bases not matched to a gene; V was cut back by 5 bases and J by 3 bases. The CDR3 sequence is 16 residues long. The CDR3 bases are TGTGCCAGCAGTGGACGGGAAGGACAGGCCTACTATGGCTACACCTTC. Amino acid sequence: CASSGREGQAYYGYTF.

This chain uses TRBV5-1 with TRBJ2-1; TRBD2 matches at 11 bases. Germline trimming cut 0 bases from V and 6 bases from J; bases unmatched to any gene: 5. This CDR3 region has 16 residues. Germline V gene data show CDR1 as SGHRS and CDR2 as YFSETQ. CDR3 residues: CASSLGTSGPSNEQFF. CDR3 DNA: TGCGCCAGCAGCTTGGGGACTAGCGGGCCTTCCAATGAGCAGTTCTTC.

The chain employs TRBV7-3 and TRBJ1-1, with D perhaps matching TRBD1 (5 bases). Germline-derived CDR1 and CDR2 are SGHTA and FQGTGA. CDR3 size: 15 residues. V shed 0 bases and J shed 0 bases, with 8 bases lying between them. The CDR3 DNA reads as TGTGCCAGCAGCTTAACAACAGGAATGAACACTGAAGCTTTCTTT. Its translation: CASSLTTGMNTEAFF. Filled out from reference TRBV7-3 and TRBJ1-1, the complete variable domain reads GAGVSQTPSNKVTEKGKYVELRCDPISGHTALYWYRQSLGQGPEFLIYFQGTGAADDSGLPNDRFFAVRPEGSVSTLKIQRTERGDSAVYLCASSLTTGMNTEAFFGQGTRLTVV.

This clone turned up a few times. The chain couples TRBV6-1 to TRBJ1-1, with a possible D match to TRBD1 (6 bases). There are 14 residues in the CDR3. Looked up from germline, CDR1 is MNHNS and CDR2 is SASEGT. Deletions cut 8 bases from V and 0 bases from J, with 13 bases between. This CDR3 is CASHRTAMNTEAFF. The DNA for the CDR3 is TGTGCCAGCCACCGGACAGCAATGAACACTGAAGCTTTCTTT.

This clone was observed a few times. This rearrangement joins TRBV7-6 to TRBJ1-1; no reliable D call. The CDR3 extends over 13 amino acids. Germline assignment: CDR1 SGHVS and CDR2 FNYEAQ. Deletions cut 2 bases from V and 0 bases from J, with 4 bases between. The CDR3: CASSLWLNTEAFF. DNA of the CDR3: TGTGCCAGCAGCTTATGGCTGAACACTGAAGCTTTCTTT.

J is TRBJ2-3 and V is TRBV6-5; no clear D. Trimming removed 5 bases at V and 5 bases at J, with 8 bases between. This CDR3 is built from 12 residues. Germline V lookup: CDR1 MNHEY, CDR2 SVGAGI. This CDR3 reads CASSRHGDTQYF. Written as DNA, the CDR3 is TGTGCCAGCAGTCGACACGGAGATACGCAGTATTTT.

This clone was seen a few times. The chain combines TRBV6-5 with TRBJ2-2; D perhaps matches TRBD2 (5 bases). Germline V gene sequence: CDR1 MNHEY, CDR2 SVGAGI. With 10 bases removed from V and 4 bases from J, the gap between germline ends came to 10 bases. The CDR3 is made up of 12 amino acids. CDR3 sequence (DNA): TGTGCCACTAGCTTGGGCACCGGGGAGCTGTTTTTT. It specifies CATSLGTGELFF.

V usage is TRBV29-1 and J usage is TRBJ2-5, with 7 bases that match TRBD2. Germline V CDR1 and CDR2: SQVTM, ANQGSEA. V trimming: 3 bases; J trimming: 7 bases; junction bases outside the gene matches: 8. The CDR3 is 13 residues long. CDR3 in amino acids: CSVDGLVGGTQYF. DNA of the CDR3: TGCAGCGTTGATGGACTAGTTGGTGGGACCCAGTACTTC.

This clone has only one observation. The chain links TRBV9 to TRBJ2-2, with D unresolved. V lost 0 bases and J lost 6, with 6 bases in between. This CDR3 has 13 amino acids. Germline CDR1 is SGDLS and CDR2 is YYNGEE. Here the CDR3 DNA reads TGTGCCAGCAGCGTAGTCTCACCCGGGGAGCTGTTTTTT. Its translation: CASSVVSPGELFF.

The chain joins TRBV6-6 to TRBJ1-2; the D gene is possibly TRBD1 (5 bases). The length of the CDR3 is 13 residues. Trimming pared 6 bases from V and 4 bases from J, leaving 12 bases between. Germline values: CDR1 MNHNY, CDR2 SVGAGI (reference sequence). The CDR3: CASSYGTVYGYTF. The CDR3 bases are TGTGCCAGCAGCTACGGGACTGTCTATGGCTACACCTTC.

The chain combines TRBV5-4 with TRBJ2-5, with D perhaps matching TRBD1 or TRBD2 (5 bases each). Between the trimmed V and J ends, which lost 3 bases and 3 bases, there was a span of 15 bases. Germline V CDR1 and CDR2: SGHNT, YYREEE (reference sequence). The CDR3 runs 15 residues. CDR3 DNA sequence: TGTGCCAGCAGCTCGGTTGGGACCCAAAAAGAGACCCAGTACTTC. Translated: CASSSVGTQKETQYF. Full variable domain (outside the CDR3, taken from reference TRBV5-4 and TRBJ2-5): ETGVTQSPTHLIKTRGQQVTLRCSSQSGHNTVSWYQQALGQGPQFIFQYYREEENGRGNFPPRFSGLQFPNYSSELNVNALELDDSALYLCASSSVGTQKETQYFGPGTRLLVL.